These 22 T cell receptor beta chains were sequenced from one sample in a study of cytomegalovirus exposure and HLA in healthy donors. Primers included in the PCR were 60 Vbeta and 13 Jbeta primers. Data came from immunoSEQ multiplex PCR; TCRdb stores just in-frame clones and leaves some out. The data show more than 100,000 clones, 80% seen once. Sequencing input: PBMCs. All receptors come from a man aged 50 or older in good health and CMV-seronegative.

This clone has a handful of counts. The V call is TRBV5-4, the J call TRBJ2-4; 11 nucleotides match TRBD1. The trim removed 4 bases at V and 2 bases at J, leaving 2 bases unmatched. CDR1 and CDR2 (germline): SGHNT, YYREEE (reference sequence). This CDR3 has 15 residues. CDR3 residues: CASSGQGASKNIQYF. The CDR3 region has the DNA TGTGCCAGCAGCGGACAGGGGGCATCCAAAAACATTCAGTACTTC.

The V call is TRBV5-4, the J call TRBJ2-5; TRBD2 might be the D (6 bases). This CDR3 contains 17 residues. V was clipped by 0 bases and J by 2 bases, with 17 bases between them. Germline V gives CDR1 SGHNT, CDR2 YYREEE (reference sequence). CDR3 residues: CASSLDLRLAGQETQYF. The CDR3 nucleotides read TGTGCCAGCAGCTTGGATCTGCGGCTCGCGGGGCAAGAGACCCAGTACTTC.

This chain joins TRBV7-3 and TRBJ2-2; 10 nucleotides agree with TRBD2. Trimming cost V 4 bases and J 6 bases; bases outside gene matches: 8. Germline V gene lookup returns CDR1 SGHTA and CDR2 FQGTGA. The CDR3 is 16 residues long. The CDR3 DNA follows: TGTGCCAGCAGCTCTTCTAGCGGGAGAGGGTCCGGGGAGCTGTTTTTT. Protein: CASSSSSGRGSGELFF.

The genes are TRBV30 and TRBJ2-7, with TRBD2 matching 7 bases. CDR1 and CDR2 (germline): GTSNPN, SVGIG (reference sequence). The CDR3 length is 14 residues. The V gene end was trimmed by 4 bases and the J gene end by 7 bases; junction bases not matched to a gene: 13. CDR3 loop: CAWNRDPAGGEQYF. As DNA, the CDR3 is TGTGCCTGGAACCGGGACCCCGCCGGGGGGGAGCAGTACTTC.

This chain joins TRBV7-2 and TRBJ2-2; tentative D call: TRBD1 (6 bases). This CDR3 comprises 16 residues. V was pared by 3 bases and J by 3 bases, with 14 bases between. CDR1 is SGHTA and CDR2 is FQGNSA in the germline V gene. The CDR3 loop is CASSFGQTGYTGELFF. CDR3 coding DNA: TGTGCCAGCAGCTTTGGACAGACCGGATACACCGGGGAGCTGTTTTTT.

The chain joins TRBV6-1 to TRBJ1-6; no firm D call. Trimming took 5 bases from V and 2 from J, leaving 7 bases between them. Germline V gene sequence: CDR1 MNHNS, CDR2 SASEGT. This CDR3 is 14 amino acids long. CDR3 in amino acids: CASSLAAYNSPLHF. As DNA, the CDR3 is TGTGCCAGCAGTTTGGCAGCCTATAATTCACCCCTCCACTTT.

The V and J genes are TRBV7-2 and TRBJ2-5; a possible D gene is TRBD1 (6 bases). Germline CDR1 SGHTA, CDR2 FQGNSA. Trimming cost V 5 bases and J 3 bases, with 16 bases left between them. The CDR3 runs to 15 residues. The CDR3 is CASSRDRSTEETQYF. As DNA, the CDR3 is TGTGCCAGCAGCCGTGACAGGAGTACAGAAGAGACCCAGTACTTC. The full variable domain, in which reference TRBV7-2 and TRBJ2-5 provide the parts outside the CDR3, is GAGVSQSPSNKVTEKGKDVELRCDPISGHTALYWYRQSLGQGLEFLIYFQGNSAPDKSGLPSDRFSAERTGGSVSTLTIQRTQQEDSAVYLCASSRDRSTEETQYFGPGTRLLVL.

The J gene is TRBJ1-2, the V gene TRBV9; 7 positions agree with TRBD1. V was clipped by 7 bases and J by 8 bases; unmatched bases: 8. The CDR3 loop spans 12 amino acids. Germline V gene data show CDR1 as SGDLS and CDR2 as YYNGEE. CDR3 protein: CASQGDLPGYTF. CDR3 DNA sequence: TGTGCCAGCCAGGGGGACCTCCCGGGCTACACCTTC.

Only a few counts were recorded for this clone. The genes are TRBV9 and TRBJ1-5; D is unclear. The V gene lost 4 bases and the J gene lost 4 bases, with 12 bases spanning the gap. Per the germline V gene, CDR1 is SGDLS and CDR2 is YYNGEE. This CDR3 contains 14 residues. The CDR3 is CASSLGWENQPQHF. CDR3 nucleotide sequence: TGTGCCAGCAGCTTGGGTTGGGAGAATCAGCCCCAGCATTTT.

The rearrangement links TRBV4-1 to TRBJ1-1; TRBD1 is a possible D gene (5 bases). V was pared by 0 bases and J by 2 bases, with 22 bases between. Germline V gene sequence: CDR1 MGHRA, CDR2 YSYEKL. This CDR3 region has 19 residues. The chain's CDR3 is CASSQEMWEPRDLNTEAFF. The CDR3 DNA follows: TGCGCCAGCAGCCAAGAAATGTGGGAGCCTCGGGACTTAAACACTGAAGCTTTCTTT.

The rearrangement links TRBV6-5 to TRBJ2-1; TRBD1 might be the D (5 bases). This CDR3 spans 15 amino acids. V dropped 8 bases and J dropped 4 bases, with 18 bases sitting between them. Germline CDR1 MNHEY, CDR2 SVGAGI. CDR3 nucleotide sequence: TGTGCCAGCTCCCGTGGGGCCTGGGCTTACAATGAGCAGTTCTTC. It translates to CASSRGAWAYNEQFF.

J is TRBJ2-5 and V is TRBV4-1, with 10 positions matching TRBD1. Germline CDR1 and CDR2: MGHRA and YSYEKL. This CDR3 has 16 residues. J was trimmed by 5 bases and V by 1 base; bases with no gene match: 7. In DNA, the CDR3 is TGCGCCAGCAGCCAAGTTGACAGGGGGCCGGGGGAGACCCAGTACTTC. Translating it yields CASSQVDRGPGETQYF.

V is TRBV25-1 and J is TRBJ1-1; tentatively, D is TRBD1 (5 bases). The germline V and J ends were trimmed by 6 bases and 0 bases, with 11 bases remaining between them. The germline gives CDR1 MGHDK, CDR2 SYGVNS. The CDR3 loop spans 14 amino acids. Written as DNA, the CDR3 is TGTGCCAGCAGGCAAACAGGCTTGAACACTGAAGCTTTCTTT. Protein product: CASRQTGLNTEAFF.

The chain couples TRBV5-1 to TRBJ2-1, with 13 positions matching TRBD2. This CDR3 region has 16 residues. Germline V lookup: CDR1 SGHRS, CDR2 YFSETQ. V was pared by 3 bases and J by 10 bases, with 10 bases of the junction left unmatched. The CDR3 DNA reads as TGCGCCAGCAGCTCTAAGACTAGCGGGGGGCCGGGCGAGCAGTTCTTC. This translates into CASSSKTSGGPGEQFF.

V usage is TRBV5-1 and J usage is TRBJ2-7; 14 positions agree with TRBD2. With V trimmed by 3 bases and J by 3 bases, 2 bases remained unmatched. Germline V gene data show CDR1 as SGHRS and CDR2 as YFSETQ. CDR3 size: 15 residues. CDR3 DNA: TGCGCCAGCAGCTCAGGACTAGCGGGAGGCTACGAGCAGTACTTC. Protein: CASSSGLAGGYEQYF.

V and J are TRBV7-2 and TRBJ2-2; 9 nucleotides line up with TRBD2. This CDR3 contains 17 residues. The V gene end was trimmed by 5 bases and the J gene end by 2 bases; junction bases not matched to a gene: 9. Germline lookup yields CDR1 SGHTA and CDR2 FQGNSA. The CDR3 sequence is CASSPGPSGINTGELFF. CDR3 coding DNA: TGTGCCAGCAGCCCTGGCCCTAGCGGGATAAACACCGGGGAGCTGTTTTTT.

This rearrangement joins TRBV9 to TRBJ1-1, with D perhaps TRBD1 (6 bases). Germline V gene lookup returns CDR1 SGDLS and CDR2 YYNGEE. CDR3 length equals 14 residues. Trimming shortened V by 0 bases and J by 8 bases, and 14 bases separated the two germline ends. CDR3 loop: CASSVGSRTEEAFF. DNA of the CDR3: TGTGCCAGCAGCGTAGGTTCCCGGACAGAAGAAGCTTTCTTT.

The chain links TRBV12-5 to TRBJ2-5; 7 nucleotides line up with TRBD2. The better agreement between TRBJ2-7 and the DNA end casts doubt on the J call. The CDR3 runs 14 residues. Germline CDR1 LGHNT, CDR2 FRNRAP. This chain's CDR3 is CASGSFHGGYEQYF. The DNA for the CDR3 is TGTGCTAGTGGCTCATTCCACGGGGGGTACGAGCAGTACTTC.

The chain carries TRBV9 and TRBJ2-2; TRBD2 aligns across 16 bases. This CDR3 is built from 18 residues. Germline CDR1 is SGDLS and CDR2 is YYNGEE. With 4 bases clipped from V and 4 bases from J, the junction kept 7 bases outside the gene matches. Here the CDR3 DNA reads TGTGCCAGCAGCTCCGGGACTAGCGGGGGGGTTTTCACCGGGGAGCTGTTTTTT. Residues: CASSSGTSGGVFTGELFF. The complete variable domain, with remaining parts taken from reference TRBV9 and TRBJ2-2, reads DSGVTQTPKHLITATGQRVTLRCSPRSGDLSVYWYQQSLDQGLQFLIQYYNGEERAKGNILERFSAQQFPDLHSELNLSSLELGDSALYFCASSSGTSGGVFTGELFFGEGSRLTVL.

CDR3 loop: CASSLVAGGGQPQHF. In nucleotides, the CDR3 is TGTGCCAGCAGCTTAGTTGCGGGGGGAGGTCAGCCCCAGCATTTT. The chain is built from TRBV11-2 and TRBJ1-5; tentative D call: TRBD1 (5 bases). Germline V gene sequence: CDR1 SGHAT, CDR2 FQNNGV. Deletions cut 1 base from V and 6 bases from J, with 13 bases between. The CDR3 is 15 amino acids.

This chain links TRBV11-3 with TRBJ2-7, with 7 bases lining up with TRBD1. This CDR3 has 16 residues. Germline values: CDR1 SGHNT, CDR2 YENEEA. Germline trimming cut 0 bases from V and 5 bases from J; bases unmatched to any gene: 10. The CDR3 region has the DNA TGTGCCAGCAGCTTAGAAGGGACAGACGATTTGGACGAGCAGTACTTC. It yields the protein CASSLEGTDDLDEQYF. The entire variable domain, with the rest obtained from reference TRBV11-3 and TRBJ2-7, is as follows: EAGVVQSPRYKIIEKKQPVAFWCNPISGHNTLYWYLQNLGQGPELLIRYENEEAVDDSQLPKDRFSAERLKGVDSTLKIQPAELGDSAVYLCASSLEGTDDLDEQYFGPGTRLTVT.

V and J are TRBV6-5 and TRBJ2-7, with 9 bases lining up with TRBD1. This CDR3 has 15 residues. Germline V lookup: CDR1 MNHEY, CDR2 SVGAGI. V gave up 2 bases and J gave up 2 bases; unmatched junction bases: 4. The CDR3 DNA reads TGTGCCAGCAGTTACGAGACAGGGGGAGCCTACGAGCAGTACTTC. This translates into CASSYETGGAYEQYF.